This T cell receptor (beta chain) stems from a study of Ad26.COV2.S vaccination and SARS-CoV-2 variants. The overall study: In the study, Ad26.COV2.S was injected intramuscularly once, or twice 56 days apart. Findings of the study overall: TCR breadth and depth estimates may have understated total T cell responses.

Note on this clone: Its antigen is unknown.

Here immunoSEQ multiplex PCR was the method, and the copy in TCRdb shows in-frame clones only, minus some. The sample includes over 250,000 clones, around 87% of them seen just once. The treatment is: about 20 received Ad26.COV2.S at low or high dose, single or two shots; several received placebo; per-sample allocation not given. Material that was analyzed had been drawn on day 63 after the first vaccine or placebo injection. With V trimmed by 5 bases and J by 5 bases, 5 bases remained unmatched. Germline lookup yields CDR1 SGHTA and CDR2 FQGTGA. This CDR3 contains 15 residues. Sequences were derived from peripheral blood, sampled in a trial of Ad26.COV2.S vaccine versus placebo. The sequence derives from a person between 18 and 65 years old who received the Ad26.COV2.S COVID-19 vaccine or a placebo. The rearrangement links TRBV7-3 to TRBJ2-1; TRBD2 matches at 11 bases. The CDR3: CASSRTGLADNEQFF. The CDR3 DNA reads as TGTGCCAGCAGCCGTACGGGACTAGCGGACAATGAGCAGTTCTTC.